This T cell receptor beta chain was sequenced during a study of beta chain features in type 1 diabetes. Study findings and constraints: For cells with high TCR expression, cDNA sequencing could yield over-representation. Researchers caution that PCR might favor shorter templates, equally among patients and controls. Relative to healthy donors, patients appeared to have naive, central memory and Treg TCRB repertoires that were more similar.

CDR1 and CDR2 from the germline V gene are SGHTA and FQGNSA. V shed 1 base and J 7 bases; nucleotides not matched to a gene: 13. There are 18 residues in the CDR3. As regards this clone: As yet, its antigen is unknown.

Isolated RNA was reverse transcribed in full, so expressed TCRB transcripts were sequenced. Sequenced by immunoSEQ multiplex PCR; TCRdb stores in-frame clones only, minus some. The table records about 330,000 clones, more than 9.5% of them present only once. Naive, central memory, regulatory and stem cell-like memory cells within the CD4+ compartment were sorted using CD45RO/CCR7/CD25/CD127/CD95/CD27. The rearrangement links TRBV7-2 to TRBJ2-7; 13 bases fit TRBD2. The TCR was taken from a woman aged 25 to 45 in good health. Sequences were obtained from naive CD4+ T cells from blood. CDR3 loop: CASSLELGLAGRGEEQYF. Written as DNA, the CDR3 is TGTGCCAGCAGCTTAGAGTTGGGACTAGCGGGACGAGGGGAGGAGCAGTACTTC.